This TCR beta chain was retrieved from a study of CD8+ T cells in alopecia areata. This clone was recorded a few times. Its antigen is not identified. Sequencing templates came from extracted RNA that was reverse transcribed into cDNA. Using immunoSEQ multiplex PCR, the repertoire was profiled, and TCRdb retains in-frame clones only, with some absent. The sample carries 60,000 to 85,000 clones, around 65% recorded once. The CDR3 covers 16 residues. V lost 0 bases and J 0 bases, leaving 9 bases between the germline ends. Germline V gives CDR1 SGHDT, CDR2 YYEEEE. Treatment here: oral pan-JAK inhibitor, 5-10 mg twice daily. Findings of the study overall: Higher clonality than in normal scalp was seen in lesional scalp, especially alopecia totalis/universalis. Scalp clonality, along with expanded CD8+ clones among the top 100, was significantly decreased by tofacitinib. Normal-skin resident alphabeta T cells also appear among scalp sample sequences. While patients received tofacitinib, many expanded lesional clones remained present in scalp and blood.

Material: CD8+ T cells sorted from blood, obtained at week 24, from a patient treated with tofacitinib. This sequence originates from a human donor with alopecia areata. This chain connects TRBV5-6 to TRBJ2-2; D assignment may be TRBD1 or TRBD2 (5 bases each). The chain's CDR3 is CASSLAGTANTGELFF. The CDR3 DNA follows: TGTGCCAGCAGCTTGGCCGGGACGGCGAACACCGGGGAGCTGTTTTTT.